A single T cell receptor (beta chain) is shown here with its context. Its antigen remains unidentified. Using a J-beta primer mix together with a sample-barcoded 5' primer, a second PCR was run for roughly 7 to 12 cycles. Every single cDNA molecule received a tag from a template-switch adaptor with 12 random nucleotides. Each CDR3 protein gets one entry after TCRdb re-called the 5' RACE reads with MiXCR. The sample consists of a few hundred thousand distinct CDR3 sequences, about 55% of them appearing once. This CDR3 has 13 residues. CDR1 is MNHEY and CDR2 is SVGEGT in the germline V gene. The entry originates in a study of blood T cells in healthy people across ages. Russia was home to the donors, healthy Caucasian individuals aged roughly 6 to 100. Roughly 9.8 milliliters of peripheral blood were drawn from each donor. Study-level results: Higher naive T cell percentage went strongly together with higher TCR beta diversity.

Input material: blood. V is TRBV6-2 or TRBV6-3 and J is TRBJ2-5, with 7 positions matching TRBD2. Gene TRBJ2-7 matches the end of the DNA better, so the J call may be wrong. This TCR derives from a man aged 55 to 70 in good health. CDR3 nucleotides: TGTGCCAGCACCGGACTAGGGGTCGACGAGCAGTACTTC. It specifies CASTGLGVDEQYF.